What follows are 2 T cell receptor beta chains derived from one specimen sequenced in a study of shared clonotypes between healthy human individuals. Assay used: immunoSEQ multiplex PCR; TCRdb lists only in-frame clones, some missing. Of about 800,000 clones in the sample, just over 95% were seen once. Naive CD8 isolation took CD45RO-negative cells positively selected for CCR7 and excluded terminally differentiated effector memory CD45RA+ cells. The sample comprised naive CD8+ T cells sorted from blood. The receptors were gathered from a man in his thirties or forties in good health.

This clone was recorded once. The chain combines TRBV5-6 with TRBJ2-1; no definite D call. The CDR3 has 13 residues. V was shortened by 4 bases and J by 8 bases, with 13 bases between the two germline ends. Germline values: CDR1 SGHDT, CDR2 YYEEEE. CDR3 residues: CASSLRAPHEQFF. CDR3 sequence (DNA): TGTGCCAGCAGCCTAAGGGCCCCCCATGAGCAGTTCTTC.

V gene TRBV18 combines with J gene TRBJ2-7; 9 bases are shared with TRBD1. Germline CDR1 reads KGHSH; CDR2 reads LQKENI. V was pared by 3 bases and J by 3 bases, with 6 bases of the junction left unmatched. CDR3 length: 15 amino acids. CDR3 protein: CASSPAGTGNYEQYF. CDR3 DNA sequence: TGTGCCAGCTCACCGGCCGGGACAGGGAACTACGAGCAGTACTTC.